This TCR beta chain was captured in a study of OX40 agonist ivuxolimab in advanced cancers. Looking at the study overall: Partial responses were recorded for three patients, including one with hepatocellular carcinoma and two with cutaneous melanoma.

Notes on the study in general: Relative to CD4+ cells, CD8+ T cells on average had more expanded clones.

Trimming cost V 5 bases and J 2 bases, with 14 bases left between them. Per the germline V gene, CDR1 is KGHSH and CDR2 is LQKENI. The CDR3 has 15 amino acids. As regards this clone: Its antigen is undetermined.

Using immunoSEQ multiplex PCR, the repertoire was profiled, and TCRdb retains in-frame clones only, with some absent. The repertoire has about 69,000 clones, around 89% of them found once; the top ten carry more than 9%. The clonotype comes from an adult with an advanced solid tumor such as melanoma, head and neck, liver or kidney cancer. The sample here was CD4+ or CD8+ T cells sorted from blood, taken in a trial of the OX40 agonist ivuxolimab. This sequence joins TRBV18 and TRBJ2-3; TRBD2 is a possible D gene (5 bases). The CDR3 is CASSTGRGSTDTQYF. DNA of the CDR3: TGTGCCAGCTCAACCGGACGGGGATCCACAGATACGCAGTATTTT.